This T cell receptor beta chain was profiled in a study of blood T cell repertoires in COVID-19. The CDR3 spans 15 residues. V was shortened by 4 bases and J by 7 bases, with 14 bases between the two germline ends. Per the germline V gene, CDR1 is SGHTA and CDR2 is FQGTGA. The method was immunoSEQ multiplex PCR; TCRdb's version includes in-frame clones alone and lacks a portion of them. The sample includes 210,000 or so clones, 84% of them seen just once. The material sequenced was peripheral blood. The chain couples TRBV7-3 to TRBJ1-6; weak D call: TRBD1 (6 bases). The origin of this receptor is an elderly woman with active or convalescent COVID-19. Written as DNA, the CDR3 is TGTGCCAGCAGCTCCACCGGGACAAACAATTCACCCCTCCACTTT. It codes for CASSSTGTNNSPLHF.